Sequencing of this T cell receptor (beta chain) was carried out in a study of CD8+CD57+ T cells in acquired aplastic anemia. Profiles of TCR beta VDJ and CDR3 were generated from a genomic DNA template. TCRdb re-called the reads with MiXCR, one entry per CDR3 protein. The sample has about 160,000 distinct CDR3 sequences; over 55% are singletons. This clonotype appeared once. The V gene's germline CDR1 is DFQATT and CDR2 SNEGSKA (reference sequence). With 6 bases clipped from V and 7 bases from J, the junction kept 11 bases outside the gene matches. The CDR3 extends over 14 amino acids. An expansion of CD8+CD57+ cells by flow cytometry had been shown in patients chosen for sequencing.

The rearrangement uses TRBV20-1 and TRBJ2-1, with 8 bases fitting TRBD2. This receptor was obtained from a human donor with aplastic anemia. Sample: sorted CD4+, CD8+, or CD8+CD57+ T cells (not recorded which) from PBMCs. The CDR3 region has the DNA TGCAGTGCAGACGGGAGGGAGGGCCGGAATGAGCAGTTCTTC. Its protein is CSADGREGRNEQFF.